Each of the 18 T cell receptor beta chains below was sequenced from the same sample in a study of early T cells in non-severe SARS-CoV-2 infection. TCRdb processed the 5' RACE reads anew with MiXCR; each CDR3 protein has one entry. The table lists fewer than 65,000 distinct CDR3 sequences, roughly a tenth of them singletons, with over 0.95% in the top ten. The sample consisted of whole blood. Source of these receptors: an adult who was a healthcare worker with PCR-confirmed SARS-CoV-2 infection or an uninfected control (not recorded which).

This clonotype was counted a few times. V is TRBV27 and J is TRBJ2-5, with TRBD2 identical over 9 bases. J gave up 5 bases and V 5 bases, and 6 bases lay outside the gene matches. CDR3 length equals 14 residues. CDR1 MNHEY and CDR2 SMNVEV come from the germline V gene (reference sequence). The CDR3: CASSAGLATETQYF. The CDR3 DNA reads TGTGCCAGCAGTGCCGGACTAGCGACGGAGACCCAGTACTTC.

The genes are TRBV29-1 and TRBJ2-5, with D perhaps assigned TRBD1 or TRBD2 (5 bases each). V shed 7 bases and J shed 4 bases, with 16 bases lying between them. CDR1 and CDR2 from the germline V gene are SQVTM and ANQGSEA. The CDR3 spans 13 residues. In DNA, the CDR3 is TGCAGCGCCTGGCCGGGACCTGCAGAGACCCAGTACTTC. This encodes CSAWPGPAETQYF.

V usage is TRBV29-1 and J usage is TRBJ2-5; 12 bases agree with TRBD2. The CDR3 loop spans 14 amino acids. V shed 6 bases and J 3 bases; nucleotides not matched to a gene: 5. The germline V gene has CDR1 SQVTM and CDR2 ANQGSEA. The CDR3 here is CSVERTSGKETQYF. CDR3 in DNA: TGCAGCGTCGAAAGGACTAGCGGGAAAGAGACCCAGTACTTC.

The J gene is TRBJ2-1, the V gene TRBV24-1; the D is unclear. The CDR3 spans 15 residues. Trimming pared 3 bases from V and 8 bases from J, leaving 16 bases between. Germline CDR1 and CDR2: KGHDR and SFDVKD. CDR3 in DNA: TGTGCCACCAGTGATCCCGGGCCAAACGGGCATGAGCAGTTCTTC. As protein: CATSDPGPNGHEQFF.

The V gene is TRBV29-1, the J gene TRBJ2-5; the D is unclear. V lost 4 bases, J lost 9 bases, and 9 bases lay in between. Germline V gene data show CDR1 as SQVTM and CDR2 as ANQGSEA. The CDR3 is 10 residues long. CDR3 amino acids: CSVGDRAQYF. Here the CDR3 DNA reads TGCAGCGTTGGGGATAGGGCCCAGTACTTC.

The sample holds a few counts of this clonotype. The chain's CDR3 is CSALRQGANEQFF. Written as DNA, the CDR3 is TGCAGTGCTTTGAGACAGGGGGCGAATGAGCAGTTCTTC. The genes are TRBV20-1 and TRBJ2-1; 10 positions match TRBD1. V trimming: 5 bases; J trimming: 7 bases; junction bases outside the gene matches: 5. This CDR3 has 13 residues. Germline V gene data show CDR1 as DFQATT and CDR2 as SNEGSKA (reference sequence).

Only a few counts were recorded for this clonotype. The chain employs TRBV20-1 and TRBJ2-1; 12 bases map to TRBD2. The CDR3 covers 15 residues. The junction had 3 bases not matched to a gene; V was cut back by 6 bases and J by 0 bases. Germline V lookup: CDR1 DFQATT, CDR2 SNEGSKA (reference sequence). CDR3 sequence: CSAPTSGSSYNEQFF. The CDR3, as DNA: TGCAGTGCACCGACTAGCGGGAGCTCCTACAATGAGCAGTTCTTC.

The CDR3 sequence is CATSRRPQGNTIYF. The CDR3 nucleotides read TGTGCCACTTCTCGTCGGCCCCAAGGGAACACCATATATTTT. The chain uses TRBV27 and TRBJ1-3; D gene unclear. Germline loops: CDR1 MNHEY, CDR2 SMNVEV (reference sequence). Between the trimmed V and J ends, which lost 10 bases and 7 bases, there was a span of 20 bases. This CDR3 is 14 amino acids long.

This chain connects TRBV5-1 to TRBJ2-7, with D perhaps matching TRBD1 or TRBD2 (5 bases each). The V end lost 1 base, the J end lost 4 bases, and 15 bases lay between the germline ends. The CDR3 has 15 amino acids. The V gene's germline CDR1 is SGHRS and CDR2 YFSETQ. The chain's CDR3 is CASSLWDRAKYEQYV. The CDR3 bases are TGCGCCAGCAGCTTGTGGGACCGGGCTAAATACGAGCAGTACGTC.

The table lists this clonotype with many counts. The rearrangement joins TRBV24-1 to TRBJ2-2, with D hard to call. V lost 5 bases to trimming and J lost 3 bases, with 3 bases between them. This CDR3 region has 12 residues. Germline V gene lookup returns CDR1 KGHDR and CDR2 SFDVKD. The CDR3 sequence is CATSAYTGELFF. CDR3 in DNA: TGTGCCACCAGTGCTTACACCGGGGAGCTGTTTTTT.

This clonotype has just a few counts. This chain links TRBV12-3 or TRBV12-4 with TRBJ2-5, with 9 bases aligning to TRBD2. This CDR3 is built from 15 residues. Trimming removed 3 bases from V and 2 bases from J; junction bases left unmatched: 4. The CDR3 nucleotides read TGTGCCAGCAGTTTGTACGCGGGGGGGCAAGAGACCCAGTACTTC. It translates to CASSLYAGGQETQYF.

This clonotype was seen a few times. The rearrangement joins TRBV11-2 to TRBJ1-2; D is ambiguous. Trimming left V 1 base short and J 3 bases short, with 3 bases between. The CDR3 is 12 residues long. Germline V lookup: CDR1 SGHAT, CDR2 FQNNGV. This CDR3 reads CASSLADYGYTF. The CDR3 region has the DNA TGTGCCAGCAGCTTAGCCGACTATGGCTACACCTTC.

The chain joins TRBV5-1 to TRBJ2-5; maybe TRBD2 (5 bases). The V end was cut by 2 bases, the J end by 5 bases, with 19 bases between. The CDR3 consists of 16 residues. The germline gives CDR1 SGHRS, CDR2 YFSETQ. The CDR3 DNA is TGCGCCAGCAGCTTTGGATCCAGCGGCACTTTGGAGACCCAGTACTTC. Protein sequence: CASSFGSSGTLETQYF. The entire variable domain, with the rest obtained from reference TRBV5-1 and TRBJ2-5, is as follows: KAGVTQTPRYLIKTRGQQVTLSCSPISGHRSVSWYQQTPGQGLQFLFEYFSETQRNKGNFPGRFSGRQFSNSRSEMNVSTLELGDSALYLCASSFGSSGTLETQYFGPGTRLLVL.

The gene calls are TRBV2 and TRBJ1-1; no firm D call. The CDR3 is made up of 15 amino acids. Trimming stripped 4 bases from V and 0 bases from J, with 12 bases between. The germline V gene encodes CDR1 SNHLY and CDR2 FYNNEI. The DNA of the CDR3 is TGTGCCAGCAGTGCAGAGAGGACGGTGAACACTGAAGCTTTCTTT. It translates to CASSAERTVNTEAFF.

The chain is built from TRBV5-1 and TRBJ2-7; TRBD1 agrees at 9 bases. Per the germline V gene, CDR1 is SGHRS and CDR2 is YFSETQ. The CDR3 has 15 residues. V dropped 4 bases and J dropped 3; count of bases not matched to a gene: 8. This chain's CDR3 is CASSPGGTGNYEQYV. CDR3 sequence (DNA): TGCGCCAGCAGCCCTGGAGGGACAGGGAACTACGAGCAGTACGTC.

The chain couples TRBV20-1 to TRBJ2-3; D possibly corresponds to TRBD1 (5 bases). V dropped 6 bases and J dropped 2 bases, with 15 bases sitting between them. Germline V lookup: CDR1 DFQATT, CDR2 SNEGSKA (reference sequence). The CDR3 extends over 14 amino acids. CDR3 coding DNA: TGCAGTGCAAGACCCCCGACAGCCACAGATACGCAGTATTTT. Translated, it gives CSARPPTATDTQYF.

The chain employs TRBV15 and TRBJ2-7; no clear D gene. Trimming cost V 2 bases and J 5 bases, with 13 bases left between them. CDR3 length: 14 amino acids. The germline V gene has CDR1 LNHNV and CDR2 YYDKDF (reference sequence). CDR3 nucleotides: TGTGCCACCAGCAGATGGGGTTTTCCGGACGAGCAGTACGTC. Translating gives CATSRWGFPDEQYV.

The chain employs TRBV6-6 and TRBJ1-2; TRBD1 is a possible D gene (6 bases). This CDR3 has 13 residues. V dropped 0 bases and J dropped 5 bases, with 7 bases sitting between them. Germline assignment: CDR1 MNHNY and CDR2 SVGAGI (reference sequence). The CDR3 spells CASSYSTGYGYTF. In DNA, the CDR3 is TGTGCCAGCAGTTACTCAACAGGGTATGGCTACACCTTC.